This T cell receptor (beta chain) was sequenced during a study of blood T cell repertoires in COVID-19. Study-wide context: Collection of acute and convalescent COVID-19 samples took place in the United States, Italy and Spain. T cells, B-cell-depleted T cells, or PBMCs provided the cDNA or gDNA that served as material.

CDR3 length equals 13 residues. Study processing details: Counts of nucleated cells, estimated from reference gene primer amplification, were obtained. TCRdb's copy holds only in-frame clones and misses some; the assay was immunoSEQ multiplex PCR. That table supplies the V and J calls and clone size; D and trimming were determined from the DNA. This table has some 200,000 clones, approximately 80% appearing once. This receptor was obtained from a human donor in a cohort sampled during active COVID-19. The sample consisted of peripheral blood. The chain recombines TRBV21-1 with TRBJ1-2; the D call TRBD1 from the table was never checked on the DNA. TRBV21-1 is listed as a pseudogene. CDR3 amino acids: CASSRTGVHGYTF. CDR3 nucleotide sequence: TGTGCCAGCAGCAGAACAGGGGTACATGGCTACACCTTC.